The source of this T cell receptor beta chain is a study of control samples from healthy donors and cancer patients (dated by TCRdb to about 2020). A word on this clone: The antigen it binds to is not known. It has no much larger one-base neighbor in the sample; base qualities were not kept.

CDR1 and CDR2 are drawn from the germline V gene: SQVTM, ANQGSEA. Trimmed from V: 1 base; trimmed from J: 0 bases; junction bases lacking a gene match: 11. The CDR3 goes from the cysteine to the phenylalanine over 18 residues. Left in the record is the CDR3 DNA by itself, 54 bases read in frame from the first base. Preparation of the library involved the immunoSEQ multiplex PCR assay. The source is immuneACCESS, and TCRdb retained only in-frame sequences with V and J called. Part of the clones is not carried over; for the studies checked, unresolved V genes explain less than half of this, and the remainder is unexplained. Recorded for this sample are about 50,000 clones; around 94% of them occurred a single time. The top ten hold approximately 4.3% of the sample.

Source material: blood. The chain employs TRBV29-1 and TRBJ2-3, and TRBD2 matches 9 of the central bases. This clonotype was sampled from a man aged 25-45 years in good health. The DNA sequence follows: TGCAGCGTTGAAGGCCTAGCGGGACCCGTAGCTAGCACAGATACGCAGTATTTT. Its protein reads: CSVEGLAGPVASTDTQYF.